The text below deals with one T cell receptor (beta chain). Germline V gene data show CDR1 as SGHAT and CDR2 as FQNNGV. V was shortened by 5 bases and J by 8 bases, with 16 bases between the two germline ends. The CDR3 covers 14 residues. The data stem from a study of blood T cell repertoires in COVID-19. At the level of the study: PBMCs, B-cell-depleted T cells, or T cells were the source of the cDNA or gDNA that made up the material.

Only in-frame clones appear in the TCRdb table, and some are missing; sequencing was by immunoSEQ multiplex PCR. The table shows 250,000 or so clones, with approximately 90% occurring only once. The sequencing sample was made of PBMCs or T cells enriched from blood (not recorded which). The source of this sequence is a man aged 40-49 years who had recovered from COVID-19. The J gene is TRBJ1-5, the V gene TRBV11-2; D gene uncertain. The DNA of the CDR3 is TGTGCCAGCAGCCGATCTACCTCAGCGGAGCCCCAGCATTTT. Protein: CASSRSTSAEPQHF. Full variable domain (outside the CDR3, taken from reference TRBV11-2 and TRBJ1-5): EAGVAQSPRYKIIEKRQSVAFWCNPISGHATLYWYQQILGQGPKLLIQFQNNGVVDDSQLPKDRFSAERLKGVDSTLKIQPAKLEDSAVYLCASSRSTSAEPQHFGDGTRLSIL.